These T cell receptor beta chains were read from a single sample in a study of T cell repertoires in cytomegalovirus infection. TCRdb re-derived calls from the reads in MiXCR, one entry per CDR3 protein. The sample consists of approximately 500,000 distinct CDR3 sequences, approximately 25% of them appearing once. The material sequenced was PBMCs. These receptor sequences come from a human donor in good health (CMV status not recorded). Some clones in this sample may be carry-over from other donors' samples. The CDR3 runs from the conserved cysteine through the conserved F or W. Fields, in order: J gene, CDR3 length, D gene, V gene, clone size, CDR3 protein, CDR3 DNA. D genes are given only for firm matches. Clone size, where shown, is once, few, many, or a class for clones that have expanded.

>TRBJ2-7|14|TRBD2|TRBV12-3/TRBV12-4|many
CASRLAGDSYEQYF
TGTGCCAGCCGGCTAGCGGGAGACTCCTACGAGCAGTACTTC
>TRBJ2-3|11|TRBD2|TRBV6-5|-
CASSLAGAQYF
TGTGCCAGCAGTTTAGCGGGGGCGCAGTATTTT
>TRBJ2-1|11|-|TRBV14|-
CASSITGEQFF
TGTGCCAGCAGTATTACAGGGGAGCAGTTCTTC
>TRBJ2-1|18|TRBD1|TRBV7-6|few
CASSSDGTGLIVYNEQFF
TGTGCCAGCAGCTCCGATGGGACAGGACTTATCGTCTACAATGAGCAGTTCTTC
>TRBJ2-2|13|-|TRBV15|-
CATSRGGSGELFF
TGTGCCACCAGCAGAGGAGGGTCCGGGGAGCTGTTTTTT
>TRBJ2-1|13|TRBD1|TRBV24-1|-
CATSDFGQGAQFF
TGTGCCACCAGTGACTTCGGACAGGGGGCACAGTTCTTC
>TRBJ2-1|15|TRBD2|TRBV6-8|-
CASSYSSGRANEQFF
TGTGCCAGCAGTTACTCCAGCGGGAGGGCCAATGAGCAGTTCTTC
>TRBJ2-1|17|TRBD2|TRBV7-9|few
CASSLAFGGGPGNEQFF
TGTGCCAGCAGCTTAGCTTTTGGGGGAGGGCCGGGCAATGAGCAGTTCTTC
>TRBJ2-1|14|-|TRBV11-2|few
CASSFQGWDNEQFF
TGTGCCAGCAGCTTCCAGGGGTGGGACAATGAGCAGTTCTTC
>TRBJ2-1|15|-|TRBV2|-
CASSAQTSSYNEQFF
TGTGCCAGCAGTGCACAGACGAGCTCCTACAATGAGCAGTTCTTC
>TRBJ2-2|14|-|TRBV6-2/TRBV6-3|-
CASSYTLDTGELFF
TGTGCCAGCAGTTACACCCTCGACACCGGGGAGCTGTTTTTT
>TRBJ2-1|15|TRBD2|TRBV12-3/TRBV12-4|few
CASTIRDYVNDEQFF
TGTGCCAGCACAATCCGGGACTATGTTAACGATGAGCAGTTCTTC
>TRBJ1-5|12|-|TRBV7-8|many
CASSPPDQPQHF
TGTGCCAGCAGCCCCCCCGATCAGCCCCAGCATTTT
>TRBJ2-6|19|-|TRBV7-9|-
CASSLVFSGDVSGANVLTF
TGTGCCAGCAGCTTAGTGTTTTCGGGGGACGTTAGTGGGGCCAACGTCCTGACTTTC
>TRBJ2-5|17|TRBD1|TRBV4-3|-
CASSQDLSRGSSETQYF
TGCGCCAGCAGCCAAGATTTAAGCAGGGGGAGTTCAGAGACCCAGTACTTC
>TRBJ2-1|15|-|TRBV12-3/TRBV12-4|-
CASSLRMAPNNEQFF
TGTGCCAGCAGTTTAAGGATGGCCCCTAACAATGAGCAGTTCTTC
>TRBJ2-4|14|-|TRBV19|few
CASKTVERKDIQYF
TGTGCCAGTAAAACCGTAGAGAGGAAGGACATTCAGTACTTC
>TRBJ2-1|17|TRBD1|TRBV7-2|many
CASSRDRGGSSYNEQFF
TGTGCCAGCAGCCGGGACAGGGGGGGTAGCTCCTACAATGAGCAGTTCTTC
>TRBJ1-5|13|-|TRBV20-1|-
CSASQLQGQPQHF
TGCAGTGCTAGTCAGCTCCAGGGTCAGCCCCAGCATTTT
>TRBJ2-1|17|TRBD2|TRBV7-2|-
CASSSRGLAGGYNEQFF
TGTGCCAGCAGCTCCAGGGGACTAGCGGGAGGTTACAATGAGCAGTTCTTC
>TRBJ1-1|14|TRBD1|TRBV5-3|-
CASSEGTVNTEAFF
TGTGCCAGCAGCGAAGGGACAGTGAACACTGAAGCTTTCTTT
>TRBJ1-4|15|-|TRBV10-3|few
CAISESHPGKEKLFF
TGTGCCATCAGTGAGTCGCACCCTGGAAAGGAAAAACTGTTTTTT
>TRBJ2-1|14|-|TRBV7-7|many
CASSLEGQYNEQFF
TGTGCCAGCAGCTTAGAGGGCCAGTACAATGAGCAGTTCTTC
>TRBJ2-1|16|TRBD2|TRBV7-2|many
CASSFELAGGKNEQFF
TGTGCCAGCAGCTTCGAACTAGCGGGAGGTAAAAATGAGCAGTTCTTC
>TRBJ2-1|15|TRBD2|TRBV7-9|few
CASSSRGLAGNEQFF
TGTGCCAGCAGCTCCCGGGGACTAGCGGGAAATGAGCAGTTCTTC
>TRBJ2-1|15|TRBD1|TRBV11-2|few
CASRSDRASYNEQFF
TGTGCCAGCAGATCCGACAGGGCCTCCTACAATGAGCAGTTCTTC
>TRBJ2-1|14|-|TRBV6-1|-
CASSESPNSNEQFF
TGTGCCAGCAGTGAATCCCCAAATTCCAATGAGCAGTTCTTC
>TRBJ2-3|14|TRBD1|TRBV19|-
CASRTGGSTDTQYF
TGTGCCAGTCGTACAGGGGGAAGCACAGATACGCAGTATTTT
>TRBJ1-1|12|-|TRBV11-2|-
CASSLGGGEAFF
TGTGCCAGCAGCTTAGGTGGGGGCGAAGCTTTCTTT
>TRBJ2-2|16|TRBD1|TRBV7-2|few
CASIRGQGARIGELFF
TGTGCCAGCATCCGAGGACAGGGGGCTCGGATCGGGGAGCTGTTTTTT
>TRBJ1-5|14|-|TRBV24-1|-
CATSATGTNQPQHF
TGTGCCACCAGTGCCACGGGGACTAATCAGCCCCAGCATTTT
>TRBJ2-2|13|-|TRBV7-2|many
CASSLTGTGELFF
TGTGCCAGCAGCTTGACAGGAACCGGGGAGCTGTTTTTT
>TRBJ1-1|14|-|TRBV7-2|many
CASSLDPGNTEAFF
TGTGCCAGCAGCTTAGATCCAGGCAACACTGAAGCTTTCTTT
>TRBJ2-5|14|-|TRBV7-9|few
CASSDSGERETQYF
TGTGCCAGCAGCGACTCCGGAGAACGAGAGACCCAGTACTTC
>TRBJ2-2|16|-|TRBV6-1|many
CASRPPGTGRAGELFF
TGTGCCAGCAGACCGCCGGGGACGGGACGGGCCGGGGAGCTGTTTTTT
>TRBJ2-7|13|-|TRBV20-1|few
CSAAEGQRYEQYF
TGCAGTGCCGCGGAGGGACAGCGCTACGAGCAGTACTTC
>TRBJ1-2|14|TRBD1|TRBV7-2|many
CASSFDRGDYGYTF
TGTGCCAGCAGCTTCGACAGGGGAGACTATGGCTACACCTTC
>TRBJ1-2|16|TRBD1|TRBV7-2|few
CASSEKNRGRSGGYTF
TGTGCCAGCAGCGAAAAGAACAGGGGGCGATCAGGTGGCTACACCTTC
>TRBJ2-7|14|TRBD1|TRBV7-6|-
CASSSGQQVGEQYF
TGTGCCAGCAGTTCGGGACAGCAAGTGGGGGAGCAGTACTTC
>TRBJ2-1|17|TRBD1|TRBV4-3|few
CASSQLVAGQGYNEQFF
TGCGCCAGCAGCCAACTAGTTGCGGGACAGGGGTACAATGAGCAGTTCTTC
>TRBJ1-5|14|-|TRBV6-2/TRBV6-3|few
CASSSADLNQPQHF
TGTGCCAGCAGCAGCGCGGATTTGAATCAGCCCCAGCATTTT